This T cell receptor (beta chain) comes out of a study of beta chain features in type 1 diabetes. With regard to this clone: Its antigen is not known.

What was sequenced were expressed TCRB transcripts, since all of the isolated RNA had been reverse transcribed. Here immunoSEQ multiplex PCR was the method, and the copy in TCRdb shows in-frame clones only, minus some. The data hold fewer than 65,000 clones, with roughly three fifths observed a single time. General study results and limits: Equally in patients and controls, shorter templates might have been favored by PCR. For Type 1 diabetes patients, all four CD4+ subsets carried TCRB CDR3s that were moderately but significantly shorter. No resolution was reached here on whether HLA type influences TCRB rearrangement.

The CDR3 spans 12 residues. Germline CDR1 ENHRY, CDR2 SYGVKD. The V and J ends lost 7 bases and 3 bases respectively, with 8 bases between them. The source material was Tregs from blood. The V gene is TRBV10-3, the J gene TRBJ2-3; unclear D gene. This TCR was sampled from a woman aged 18-30 years in good health. CDR3 region: CAIKAATDTQYF. The CDR3 region has the DNA TGTGCCATCAAGGCAGCGACAGATACGCAGTATTTT.